The rows below give T cell receptor beta chains drawn from one sample of a study of T cells in Graves' hyperthyroidism and ophthalmopathy. TCRdb re-called the multiplex PCR reads through MiXCR, storing one row per CDR3 protein. The profile covers more than 500,000 distinct CDR3 sequences, with under 20% appearing a single time and over 3.5% taken by the ten largest. Sequenced: blood. Receptors were obtained from a woman aged 25 to 39 with Graves' hyperthyroidism. CDR3s include the opening cysteine and the closing phenylalanine or tryptophan. A D gene is named only where the DNA matches it firmly. Some rows mark clone size as missing; the rest say once, few, many or name a class of expanded clone.

J | V | size | D | length | CDR3 | DNA
TRBJ2-3 | TRBV24-1 | - | - | 14 | CATSDPKNTDTQYF | TGTGCCACCAGTGATCCAAAGAACACAGATACGCAGTATTTT
TRBJ2-7 | TRBV12-5 | few | TRBD2 | 12 | CASGFLREEQYF | TGTGCTAGTGGTTTTTTGCGGGAGGAGCAGTACTTC
TRBJ2-3 | TRBV28 | many | - | 15 | CASRRDGWGTDTQYF | TGTGCCAGCAGAAGGGATGGGTGGGGCACAGATACGCAGTATTTT
TRBJ2-7 | TRBV3-1 | few | - | 13 | CASSQESRDEQYF | TGTGCCAGCAGCCAAGAAAGCCGGGACGAGCAGTACTTC
TRBJ1-2 | TRBV2 | - | - | 14 | CASSVESGDYGYTF | TGTGCCAGCAGTGTCGAGTCAGGGGACTATGGCTACACCTTC
TRBJ2-3 | TRBV27 | many | - | 15 | CASRGSGAGEDTQYF | TGTGCCAGCAGAGGAAGTGGGGCAGGTGAGGATACGCAGTATTTT
TRBJ2-1 | TRBV18 | - | - | 16 | CASSPGLQGLGNEQFF | TGTGCCAGCTCACCAGGGTTGCAGGGTTTAGGCAATGAGCAGTTCTTC
TRBJ2-5 | TRBV27 | many | - | 15 | CASSSLSNQEETQYF | TGTGCCAGCAGTTCCCTCAGCAACCAAGAAGAGACCCAGTACTTC
TRBJ1-2 | TRBV6-2/TRBV6-3 | - | - | 11 | CASRSGGGYTF | TGTGCCAGCAGGTCCGGGGGCGGCTACACCTTC
TRBJ2-7 | TRBV28 | many | - | 18 | CASSFSDSRALATHEQYF | TGTGCCAGCAGTTTCTCGGACAGCAGGGCACTAGCTACCCACGAGCAGTACTTC
TRBJ1-6 | TRBV3-1 | many | - | 14 | CASSQQQYNSPLHF | TGTGCCAGCAGCCAACAACAGTATAATTCACCCCTCCACTTT
TRBJ1-2 | TRBV5-1 | - | - | 14 | CASSPDSDLGGYTF | TGCGCCAGCAGCCCGGACAGTGACCTCGGTGGCTACACCTTC
TRBJ2-2 | TRBV6-1 | few | - | 14 | CASTNTGSTGELFF | TGTGCCAGCACCAACACCGGGTCCACCGGGGAGCTGTTTTTT
TRBJ2-1 | TRBV20-1 | - | TRBD2 | 16 | CSARLAASRSYNEQFF | TGCAGTGCAAGACTAGCGGCATCCCGCTCCTACAATGAGCAGTTCTTC
TRBJ2-1 | TRBV2 | many | TRBD2 | 14 | CASTSGRGVDEQFF | TGTGCCAGTACTAGCGGGAGGGGTGTGGATGAGCAGTTCTTC
TRBJ2-7 | TRBV4-3 | - | - | 13 | CASSQDLSPEQYF | TGCGCCAGCAGCCAAGATTTGAGCCCCGAGCAGTACTTC
TRBJ2-1 | TRBV11-2 | few | - | 15 | CASSLDARQYNEQFF | TGTGCCAGCAGCTTAGATGCGCGACAATACAATGAGCAGTTCTTC
TRBJ1-4 | TRBV7-9 | - | - | 14 | CASSSPLLGAKLFF | TGTGCCAGCAGCTCCCCCCTCCTCGGGGCAAAACTGTTTTTT
TRBJ1-3 | TRBV20-1 | - | - | 15 | CSAPDGNLKGNTIYF | TGCAGTGCTCCCGACGGAAACCTAAAGGGAAACACCATATATTTT
TRBJ2-2 | TRBV12-3/TRBV12-4 | - | - | 13 | CATKLVDTGELFF | TGTGCCACCAAACTAGTCGACACCGGGGAGCTGTTTTTT
TRBJ1-1 | TRBV27 | many | TRBD1 | 16 | CASRPDRAPSGTEAFF | TGTGCCAGCAGGCCGGACAGGGCCCCGTCAGGCACTGAAGCTTTCTTT
TRBJ2-6 | TRBV5-5 | few | TRBD2 | 17 | CASSLRIAGAGANVLTF | TGTGCCAGCAGCCTTAGAATAGCGGGAGCTGGGGCCAACGTCCTGACTTTC
TRBJ2-7 | TRBV13 | many | TRBD1 | 16 | CASSSMGQGAPYEQYF | TGTGCCAGCAGCTCGATGGGACAGGGGGCGCCCTACGAGCAGTACTTC
TRBJ2-7 | TRBV4-3 | - | TRBD2 | 17 | CASSQEIAAGGLLEQYF | TGCGCCAGCAGCCAAGAAATTGCAGCGGGAGGCCTTTTAGAGCAGTACTTC
TRBJ1-5 | TRBV6-1 | few | - | 15 | CASSEYRGESQPQHF | TGTGCCAGCAGTGAATATCGAGGGGAGAGTCAGCCCCAGCATTTT
TRBJ2-3 | TRBV20-1 | many | - | 13 | CSAKELAEDTQYF | TGCAGTGCTAAGGAACTAGCAGAAGATACGCAGTATTTT
TRBJ2-3 | TRBV4-2 | few | TRBD2 | 16 | CASSQEVGLAADTQYF | TGTGCCAGCAGCCAAGAGGTGGGACTAGCGGCAGATACGCAGTATTTT
TRBJ1-2 | TRBV6-1 | many | - | 13 | CASSPQGYYGYTF | TGTGCCAGCAGTCCCCAGGGGTACTATGGCTACACCTTC
TRBJ2-5 | TRBV5-1 | - | - | 17 | CASSLLPDTTLQETQYF | TGCGCCAGCAGCTTGTTGCCAGACACGACCTTACAAGAGACCCAGTACTTC
TRBJ2-1 | TRBV6-1 | many | TRBD2 | 16 | CASSDLGLAGAGEQFF | TGTGCCAGCAGTGACCTCGGACTAGCGGGAGCAGGGGAGCAGTTCTTC
TRBJ2-2 | TRBV11-3 | few | - | 13 | CASSFDVPGELFF | TGTGCCAGCAGCTTTGACGTACCCGGGGAGCTGTTTTTT
TRBJ1-3 | TRBV6-1 | few | - | 14 | CASSESGPGNTIYF | TGTGCCAGCAGTGAATCGGGACCTGGAAACACCATATATTTT
TRBJ2-6 | TRBV10-3 | few | - | 15 | CAISKPSSGANVLTF | TGTGCCATCAGTAAACCGAGCTCGGGGGCCAACGTCCTGACTTTC
TRBJ2-1 | TRBV20-1 | few | TRBD2 | 16 | CSAHGLVKSSYNEQFF | TGCAGTGCCCACGGACTAGTCAAAAGCTCCTACAATGAGCAGTTCTTC
TRBJ2-1 | TRBV6-5 | - | - | 11 | CASSYLREQFF | TGTGCCAGCAGTTACTTGAGGGAGCAGTTCTTC
TRBJ1-5 | TRBV15 | many | - | 14 | CATSRVGGNQPQHF | TGTGCCACCAGCAGAGTCGGGGGCAATCAGCCCCAGCATTTT
TRBJ2-5 | TRBV6-1 | many | TRBD1 | 17 | CASKPTHGQGESETQYF | TGTGCCAGCAAACCGACCCATGGACAGGGTGAATCCGAGACCCAGTACTTC
TRBJ2-1 | TRBV2 | many | - | 16 | CASSDISGTFINEQFF | TGTGCCAGCAGTGACATCTCTGGGACTTTTATCAATGAGCAGTTCTTC
TRBJ1-3 | TRBV5-1 | once | TRBD1 | 19 | CASSLNTGQGAAAGNTIYF | TGCGCCAGCAGCTTGAATACGGGACAGGGGGCTGCGGCTGGAAACACCATATATTTT
TRBJ2-7 | TRBV28 | many | - | 12 | CASSLLLGEQYF | TGTGCCAGCAGTTTACTTCTTGGCGAGCAGTACTTC
TRBJ2-7 | TRBV5-1 | - | - | 14 | CASSSSAVTYEQYF | TGCGCCAGCAGCTCTTCGGCGGTTACCTACGAGCAGTACTTC
TRBJ2-5 | TRBV2 | many | - | 11 | CASTYSETQYF | TGTGCCAGCACCTATTCAGAGACCCAGTACTTC
TRBJ2-7 | TRBV27 | few | TRBD2 | 16 | CASSLSIVLAGYEQYF | TGTGCCAGCAGTTTATCGATTGTCCTAGCGGGCTACGAGCAGTACTTC
TRBJ2-5 | TRBV5-6 | many | - | 15 | CASSFFGPGQETQYF | TGTGCCAGCAGCTTTTTTGGCCCCGGGCAAGAGACCCAGTACTTC
TRBJ2-3 | TRBV5-1 | once | - | 13 | CASSYELGNTQYF | TGCGCCAGCAGCTATGAACTCGGGAATACGCAGTATTTT
TRBJ1-2 | TRBV30 | many | - | 13 | CAWSVLGGLGYTF | TGTGCCTGGAGTGTACTGGGGGGTCTTGGCTACACCTTC